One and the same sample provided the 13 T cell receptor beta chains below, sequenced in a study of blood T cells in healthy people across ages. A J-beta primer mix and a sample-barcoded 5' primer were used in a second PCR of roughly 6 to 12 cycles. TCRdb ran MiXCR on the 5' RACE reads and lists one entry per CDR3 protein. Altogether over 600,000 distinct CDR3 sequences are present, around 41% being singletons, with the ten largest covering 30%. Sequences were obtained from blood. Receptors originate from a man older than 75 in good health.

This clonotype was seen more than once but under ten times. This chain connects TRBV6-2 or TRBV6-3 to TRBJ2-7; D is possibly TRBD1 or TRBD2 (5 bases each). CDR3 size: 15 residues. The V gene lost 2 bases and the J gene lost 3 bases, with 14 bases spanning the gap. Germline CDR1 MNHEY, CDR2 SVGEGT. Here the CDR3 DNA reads TGTGCCAGCAGTTACGGTAGGGGACGCATCTACGAGCAGTACTTC. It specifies CASSYGRGRIYEQYF.

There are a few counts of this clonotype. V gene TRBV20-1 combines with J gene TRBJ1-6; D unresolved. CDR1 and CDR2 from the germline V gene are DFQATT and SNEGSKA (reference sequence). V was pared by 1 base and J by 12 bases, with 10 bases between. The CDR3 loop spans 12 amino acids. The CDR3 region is CSARVEVGPLHF. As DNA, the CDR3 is TGCAGTGCTAGAGTGGAAGTGGGACCCCTCCACTTT.

The CDR3 protein is CASSLGAAWGGGYTF. The CDR3 nucleotides read TGTGCCAGCAGCTTAGGTGCGGCCTGGGGAGGGGGCTACACCTTC. The chain carries TRBV7-9 and TRBJ1-2; D call uncertain. V was pared by 1 base and J by 8 bases, with 17 bases between. This CDR3 is 15 amino acids long. Germline-derived CDR1 and CDR2 are SEHNR and FQNEAQ (reference sequence).

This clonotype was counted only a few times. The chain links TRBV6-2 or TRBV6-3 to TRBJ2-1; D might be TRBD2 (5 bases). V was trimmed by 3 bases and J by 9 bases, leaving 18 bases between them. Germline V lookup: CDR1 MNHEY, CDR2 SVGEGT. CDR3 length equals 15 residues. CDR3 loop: CASSYTRVASSEQFF. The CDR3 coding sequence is TGTGCCAGCAGTTATACTAGAGTCGCATCGAGTGAGCAGTTCTTC.

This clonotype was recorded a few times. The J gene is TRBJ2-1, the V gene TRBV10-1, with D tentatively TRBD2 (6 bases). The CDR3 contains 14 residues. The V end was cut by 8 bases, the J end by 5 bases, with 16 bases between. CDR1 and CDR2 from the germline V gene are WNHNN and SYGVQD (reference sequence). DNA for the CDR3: TGCGCCAGCGGGCCTGGGACTGGCAACAATGAGCAGTTCTTC. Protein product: CASGPGTGNNEQFF.

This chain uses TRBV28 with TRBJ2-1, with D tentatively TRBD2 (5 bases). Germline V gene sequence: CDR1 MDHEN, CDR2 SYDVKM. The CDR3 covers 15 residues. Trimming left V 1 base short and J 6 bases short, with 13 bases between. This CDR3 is CASSLFTSGRNEQFF. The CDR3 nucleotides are TGTGCCAGCAGTTTATTTACTAGTGGGCGCAATGAGCAGTTCTTC.

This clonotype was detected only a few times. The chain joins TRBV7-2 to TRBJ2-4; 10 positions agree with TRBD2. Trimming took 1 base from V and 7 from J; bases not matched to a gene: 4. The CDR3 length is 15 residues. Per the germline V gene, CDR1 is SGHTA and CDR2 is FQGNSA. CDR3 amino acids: CASSLGTSGANIQYF. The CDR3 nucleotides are TGTGCCAGCAGCTTAGGGACTAGCGGAGCTAACATTCAGTACTTC.

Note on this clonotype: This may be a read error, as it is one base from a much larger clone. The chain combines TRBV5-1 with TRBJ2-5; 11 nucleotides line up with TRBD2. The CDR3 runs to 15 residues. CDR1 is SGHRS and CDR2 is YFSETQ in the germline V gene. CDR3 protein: CASSSTSGSQGTQYF. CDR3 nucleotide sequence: TGCGCCAGCAGCTCTACTAGCGGGAGTCAAGGGACCCAGTACTTC. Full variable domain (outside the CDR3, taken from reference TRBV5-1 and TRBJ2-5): KAGVTQTPRYLIKTRGQQVTLSCSPISGHRSVSWYQQTPGQGLQFLFEYFSETQRNKGNFPGRFSGRQFSNSRSEMNVSTLELGDSALYLCASSSTSGSQGTQYFGPGTRLLVL.

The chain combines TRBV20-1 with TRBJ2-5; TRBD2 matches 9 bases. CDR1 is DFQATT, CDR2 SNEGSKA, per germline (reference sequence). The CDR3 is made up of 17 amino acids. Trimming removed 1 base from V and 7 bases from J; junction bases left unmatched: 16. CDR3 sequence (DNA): TGCAGTGCTAGAGGGGTAGCGGGAGTTCCTGATACGTGGACCCAGTACTTC. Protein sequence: CSARGVAGVPDTWTQYF.

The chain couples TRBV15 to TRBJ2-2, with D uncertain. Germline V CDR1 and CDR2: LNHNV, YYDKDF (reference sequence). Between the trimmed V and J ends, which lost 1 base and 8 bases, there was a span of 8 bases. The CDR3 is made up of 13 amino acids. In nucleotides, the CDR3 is TGTGCCACCAGCAGAGGAGTGGCAGGGGAGCTGTTTTTT. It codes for CATSRGVAGELFF.

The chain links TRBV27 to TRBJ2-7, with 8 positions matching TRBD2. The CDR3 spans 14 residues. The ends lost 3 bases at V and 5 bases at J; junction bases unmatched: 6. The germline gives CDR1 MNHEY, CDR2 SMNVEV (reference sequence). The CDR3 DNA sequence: TGTGCCAGCAGTTTGAGACTAGCGAGCAACGAGCAGTACTTC. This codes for CASSLRLASNEQYF.

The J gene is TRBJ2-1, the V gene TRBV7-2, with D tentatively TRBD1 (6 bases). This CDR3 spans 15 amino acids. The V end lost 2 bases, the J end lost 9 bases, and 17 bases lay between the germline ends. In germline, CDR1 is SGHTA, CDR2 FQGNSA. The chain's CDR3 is CASSLTGTISGEQFF. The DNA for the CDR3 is TGTGCCAGCAGCTTAACCGGGACAATTTCGGGTGAGCAGTTCTTC.

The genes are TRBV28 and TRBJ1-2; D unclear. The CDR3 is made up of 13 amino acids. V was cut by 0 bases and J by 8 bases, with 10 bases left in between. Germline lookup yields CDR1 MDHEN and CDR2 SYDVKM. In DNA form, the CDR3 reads TGTGCCAGCAGTTTATGGTCGCCTATCGGCTACACCTTC. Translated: CASSLWSPIGYTF.